A selection of T cell receptor beta chains follows, all from one sample in a study of control samples from healthy donors and cancer patients. TCRdb keeps only in-frame clones here, not all; method: immunoSEQ multiplex PCR. The table shows around 30,000 clones, with roughly 92% occurring only once. Sequencing was done on a sample of PBMCs. The receptors come from a man aged 40-49 years with colorectal cancer. The conserved cysteine and the conserved F or W are not part of the CDR3 here.

v_call	j_call	cdr3_aa
TRBV5-5	TRBJ2-1	ASSFALVEF
TRBV12-3/TRBV12-4	TRBJ2-1	ATLDYSYNEQF
TRBV4-1	TRBJ1-2	ASSQDDTGYYGYT
TRBV6-6	TRBJ1-5	ASSYSAQGQPQH
TRBV5-4	TRBJ2-3	ASSLDRDTQY
TRBV18	TRBJ2-5	ASSPSPAETQY
TRBV19	TRBJ1-5	ASSIDREGPQH
TRBV18	TRBJ2-7	ASSPPETTTYEQY
TRBV29-1	TRBJ1-1	SAGGVDTEAF
TRBV5-6	TRBJ2-3	ASSPHAGLTDTQY
TRBV9	TRBJ2-7	ASSVGAGGSYEQY
TRBV1	TRBJ2-5	TSSQVGVSGGAREETQY
TRBV7-8	TRBJ2-5	ASTTFQDRQETQY
TRBV7-6	TRBJ1-1	ASSLGQPNTEAF
TRBV19	TRBJ2-4	ASSTTAKNIQY
TRBV11-3	TRBJ2-7	ASAPGGNYEQY
TRBV6-2/TRBV6-3	TRBJ2-7	ASSYDLGVYEQY
TRBV9	TRBJ2-6	ASSAPSVLT
TRBV30	TRBJ1-5	AWSDGTGNLPQH
TRBV4-1	TRBJ2-7	ASSDQESSYEQY
TRBV7-2	TRBJ2-1	ASSLDQGGWNEQF
TRBV4-3	TRBJ1-1	ASSPDLLNTEAF
TRBV7-3	TRBJ2-3	ASSFAASGTQY
TRBV29-1	TRBJ1-2	SVVGGVGNYGYT
TRBV5-1	TRBJ2-1	ASSLGGGLPYNEQF
TRBV12-3/TRBV12-4	TRBJ1-1	ASSPGRAEAF
TRBV6-5	TRBJ2-7	ASSYSIGEIYEQY
TRBV3-1/TRBV3-2	TRBJ1-2	ASSQDNRGAGGYT
TRBV7-8	TRBJ1-2	ASSLLLAGGGTNYGYT
TRBV4-2	TRBJ2-5	ASSQISGGAGETQY
TRBV7-9	TRBJ2-2	ASSLAGGNTGELF
TRBV5-4	TRBJ2-5	ASSLASGGETQY
TRBV5-1	TRBJ1-1	ASSLSGITEAF
TRBV5-1	TRBJ2-1	ASKLSQPSDEQF
TRBV7-8	TRBJ2-2	ASSLESSGNTGELF
TRBV6-1	TRBJ1-5	ASSEGANFSNQPQH
TRBV5-4	TRBJ2-5	ASSPGGLAGQETQY
TRBV7-3	TRBJ2-1	ASSLSRENYNEQF
TRBV7-2	TRBJ1-6	ASRSGTDNSPLH